This T cell receptor (beta chain) comes out of a study of cytomegalovirus exposure and HLA in healthy donors. Across the study: An early data release held around 80 million unique TCRs from HLA-typed donors.

The junction had 11 bases not matched to a gene; V was cut back by 6 bases and J by 4 bases. The CDR3 extends over 15 amino acids. From germline, CDR1 is LNHDA and CDR2 SQIVND (reference sequence). Notes on this clone: Its antigen is currently unknown.

Unrecorded immune exposure was likely among donors, who were nominally healthy when sampled. The PCR was carried out with 60 Vbeta primers and 13 Jbeta primers. Measured with immunoSEQ multiplex PCR; TCRdb has only the in-frame clones, and not every one. The sample has around 150,000 clones, around 74% seen once. Study findings and constraints: Data from an earlier analysis indicated that most TCR beta V segments were productive either about 87% or about 30% of the time.

V usage is TRBV19 and J usage is TRBJ1-1; 7 bases align to TRBD1. Specimen: PBMCs. This receptor was obtained from a female donor in good health and CMV-seronegative. In nucleotides, the CDR3 is TGTGCCAGTAGAACCCGGGACAGCTCAGTCACTGAAGCTTTCTTT. Its protein is CASRTRDSSVTEAFF. Variable domain in full (rest from reference TRBV19 and TRBJ1-1): DGGITQSPKYLFRKEGQNVTLSCEQNLNHDAMYWYRQDPGQGLRLIYYSQIVNDFQKGDIAEGYSVSREKKESFPLTVTSAQKNPTAFYLCASRTRDSSVTEAFFGQGTRLTVV.